Listed here is a single T cell receptor (beta chain). What it binds is not known. The source of the sample is a study of T cells after yellow fever vaccination. Study results and caveats: Post-booster samples contained most primary-vaccination clones (roughly 96% CD4, about 90% CD8). In FACS-sorted repertoires, abundant clonotypes from the bulk population could appear as contaminants.

V gave up 4 bases and J gave up 9 bases, with 19 bases separating them. Germline V lookup: CDR1 SEHNR, CDR2 FQNEAQ (reference sequence). CDR3 length equals 14 residues. From the 5' RACE reads, TCRdb called clonotypes with MiXCR, one entry per CDR3 protein. The sample contains some 550,000 distinct CDR3 sequences, roughly 21% of which appear only once. The chain couples TRBV7-9 to TRBJ2-7, with no clear D. This clonotype originated in a man aged 25 to 40 who received the YFV17D yellow fever vaccine. The sample here was PBMCs, taken 15 days after the yellow fever booster vaccination. The CDR3 spells CASSSPSHYERQYF. CDR3 sequence (DNA): TGTGCCAGCAGCTCCCCCTCCCACTACGAGCGGCAGTACTTC.